The 9 T cell receptor beta chains below were found in one sample sequenced in a study of technical replicates of blood from several donors. TCRdb keeps only in-frame clones here, not all; method: immunoSEQ multiplex PCR. In the table there are approximately 78,000 clones, roughly 95% of which are singletons. Sequenced: T cells isolated from PBMCs. These receptors all stem from a human donor in good health.

This clone was picked up one time. This chain uses TRBV9 with TRBJ1-4; tentative D call: TRBD1 (5 bases). CDR1 is SGDLS, CDR2 YYNGEE, per germline. V was trimmed by 0 bases and J by 3 bases, leaving 9 bases between them. The CDR3 has 15 residues. This CDR3 reads CASSVGQTANEKLFF. The CDR3 DNA reads TGTGCCAGCAGCGTAGGGCAGACAGCTAATGAAAAACTGTTTTTT.

The chain links TRBV28 to TRBJ2-7; D may be TRBD1 (6 bases). V lost 6 bases and J 5 bases, leaving 20 bases between the germline ends. CDR3 length equals 15 residues. Germline CDR1 MDHEN, CDR2 SYDVKM. CDR3 sequence reads: CASSQVLRGSHEQYF. The CDR3 DNA reads as TGTGCCAGCAGCCAGGTCCTCAGGGGTTCCCACGAGCAGTACTTC.

The chain links TRBV19 to TRBJ1-5; D call uncertain. Deletions cut 3 bases from V and 6 bases from J, with 15 bases between. Germline CDR1 is LNHDA and CDR2 is SQIVND (reference sequence). The CDR3 is 15 residues long. The CDR3 nucleotides read TGTGCCAGTAGTATTGCCGCGAGAACTGGTCAGCCCCAGCATTTT. Translation: CASSIAARTGQPQHF.

Written as DNA, the CDR3 is TGTGCCAGCAGCTTTTCTCTCCGTTCCGGCAATGAGCAGTTCTTC. Protein sequence: CASSFSLRSGNEQFF. This sequence joins TRBV7-8 and TRBJ2-1; D remains ambiguous. Germline assignment: CDR1 SGHVS and CDR2 FQNEAQ. The CDR3 runs to 15 residues. Trimming shortened V by 3 bases and J by 6 bases, and 15 bases separated the two germline ends.

CDR3 sequence: CASLQGHNQEAFF. The CDR3 region has the DNA TGTGCCAGCTTACAAGGACACAATCAAGAAGCTTTCTTT. The chain links TRBV2 to TRBJ1-1, with D possibly being TRBD1 (5 bases). The CDR3 runs 13 residues. Trimming left V 8 bases short and J 8 bases short, with 18 bases between. The germline V gene encodes CDR1 SNHLY and CDR2 FYNNEI.

This clone was found once. The V gene is TRBV28, the J gene TRBJ1-2; 7 bases map to TRBD1. Germline V gene lookup returns CDR1 MDHEN and CDR2 SYDVKM. The CDR3 spans 14 residues. Losses at the gene ends were 6 bases for V and 6 bases for J; bases not matched to a gene: 10. CDR3 in amino acids: CASSDSGTAHGYTF. CDR3 bases: TGTGCCAGCAGCGACTCCGGGACAGCACATGGCTACACCTTC.

The chain uses TRBV6-4 and TRBJ2-3; TRBD1 might be the D (5 bases). The length of the CDR3 is 13 residues. V lost 6 bases to trimming and J lost 0 bases, with 7 bases between them. Germline CDR1 MRHNA, CDR2 SNTAGT. In DNA form, the CDR3 reads TGTGCCAGCAGGGGGCCCAGCACAGATACGCAGTATTTT. This sequence encodes CASRGPSTDTQYF.

V and J are TRBV20-1 and TRBJ2-5; D gene ambiguous. Trimming left V 7 bases short and J 5 bases short, with 8 bases between. The CDR3 is 10 amino acids. From germline, CDR1 is DFQATT and CDR2 SNEGSKA (reference sequence). The CDR3 loop reads CSVATETQYF. The CDR3 bases are TGCAGTGTAGCCACGGAGACCCAGTACTTC.

V and J are TRBV10-2 and TRBJ2-3, with 8 bases identical to TRBD1. Unmatched junction bases numbered 13, after V lost 6 bases and J lost 2 bases. This CDR3 spans 17 amino acids. Per germline, CDR1 WSHSY and CDR2 SAAADI. The CDR3 DNA reads as TGCGCCAGCAGCTGGGGATTGGGACAGGCGATCACAGATACGCAGTATTTT. Translated: CASSWGLGQAITDTQYF.